This TCR beta chain came from a study of cytomegalovirus exposure and HLA in healthy donors. The study, taken as a whole, reports: The authors later found TCR association rates varying by HLA locus, with DRB1 most and HLA-C fewest.

This clone has a single count. Its antigen is currently unknown. This PCR relied on a set of 60 Vbeta primers and 13 Jbeta primers. Here immunoSEQ multiplex PCR was the method, and the copy in TCRdb shows in-frame clones only, minus some. The sample holds tens of thousands of clones, roughly 75% seen once. Sequencing used PBMCs. The TCR sequence derives from a man aged 25-40 years in good health and CMV-seropositive.

The CDR3 DNA is TGTGCCAGCAGCCACGACTGGAACACTGAAGCTTTCTTT. Residues: CASSHDWNTEAFF. The rearrangement links TRBV7-9 to TRBJ1-1, with D uncertain. CDR3 length equals 13 residues. The germline V gene has CDR1 SEHNR and CDR2 FQNEAQ (reference sequence). Trimming left V 5 bases short and J 1 base short, with 8 bases between.